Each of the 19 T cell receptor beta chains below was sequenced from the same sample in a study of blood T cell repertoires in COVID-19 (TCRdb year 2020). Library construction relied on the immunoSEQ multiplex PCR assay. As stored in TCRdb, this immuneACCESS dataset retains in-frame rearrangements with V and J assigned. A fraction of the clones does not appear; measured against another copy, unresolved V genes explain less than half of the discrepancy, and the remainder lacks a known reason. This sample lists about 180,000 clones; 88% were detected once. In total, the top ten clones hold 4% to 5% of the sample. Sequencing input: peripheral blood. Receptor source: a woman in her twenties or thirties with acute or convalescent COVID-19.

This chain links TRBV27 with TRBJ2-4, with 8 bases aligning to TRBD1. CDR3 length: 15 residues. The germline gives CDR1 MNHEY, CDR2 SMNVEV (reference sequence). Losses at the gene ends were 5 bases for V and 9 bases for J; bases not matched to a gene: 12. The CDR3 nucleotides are TGTGCCAGCAGTGTCCGGCTCGGACAGGGTGGCATTCAGTACTTC. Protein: CASSVRLGQGGIQYF.

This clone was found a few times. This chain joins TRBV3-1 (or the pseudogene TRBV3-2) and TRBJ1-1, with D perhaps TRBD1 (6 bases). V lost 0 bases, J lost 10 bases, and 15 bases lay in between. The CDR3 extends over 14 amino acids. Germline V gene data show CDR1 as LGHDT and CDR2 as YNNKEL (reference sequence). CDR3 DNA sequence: TGTGCCAGCAGCCAAGATAAAGGGTGGGGGCGAGCTTTCTTT. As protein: CASSQDKGWGRAFF.

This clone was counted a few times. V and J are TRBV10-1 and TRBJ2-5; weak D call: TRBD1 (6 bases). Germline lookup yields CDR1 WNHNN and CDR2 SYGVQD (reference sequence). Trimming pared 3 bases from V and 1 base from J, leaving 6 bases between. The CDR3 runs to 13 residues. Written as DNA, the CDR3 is TGCGCCAGCAGTGACAGGGGCCAAGAGACCCAGTACTTC. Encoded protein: CASSDRGQETQYF.

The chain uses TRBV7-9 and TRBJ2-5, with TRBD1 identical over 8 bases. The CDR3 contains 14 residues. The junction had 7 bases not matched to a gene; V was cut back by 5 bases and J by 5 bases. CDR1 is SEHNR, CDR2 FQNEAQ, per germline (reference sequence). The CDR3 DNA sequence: TGTGCCAGCAGCCAAACAGGGGGGTTGGAGACCCAGTACTTC. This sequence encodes CASSQTGGLETQYF.

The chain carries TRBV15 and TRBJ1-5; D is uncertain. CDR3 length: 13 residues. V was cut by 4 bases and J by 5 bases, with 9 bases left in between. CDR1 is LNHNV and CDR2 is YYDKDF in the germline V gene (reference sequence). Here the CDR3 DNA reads TGTGCCACCAGCAACGCTATTTATCAGCCCCAGCATTTT. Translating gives CATSNAIYQPQHF.

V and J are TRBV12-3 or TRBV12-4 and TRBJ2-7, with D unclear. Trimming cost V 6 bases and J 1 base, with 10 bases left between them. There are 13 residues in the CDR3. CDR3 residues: CASSFGESYEQYF. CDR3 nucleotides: TGTGCCAGCAGCTTCGGAGAGTCCTACGAGCAGTACTTC.

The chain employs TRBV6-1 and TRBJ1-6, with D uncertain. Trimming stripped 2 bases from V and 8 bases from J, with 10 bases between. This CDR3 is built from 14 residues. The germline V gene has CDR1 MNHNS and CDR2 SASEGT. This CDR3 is CASSEPPPDSPLHF. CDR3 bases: TGTGCCAGCAGTGAACCCCCCCCAGATTCACCCCTCCACTTT.

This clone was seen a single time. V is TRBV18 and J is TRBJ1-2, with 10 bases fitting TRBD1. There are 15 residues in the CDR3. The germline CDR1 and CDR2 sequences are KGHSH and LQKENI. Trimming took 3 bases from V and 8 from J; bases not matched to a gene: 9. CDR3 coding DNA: TGTGCCAGCTCACCGTCCGGGACAGGGGCTATCGGCTACACCTTC. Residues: CASSPSGTGAIGYTF.

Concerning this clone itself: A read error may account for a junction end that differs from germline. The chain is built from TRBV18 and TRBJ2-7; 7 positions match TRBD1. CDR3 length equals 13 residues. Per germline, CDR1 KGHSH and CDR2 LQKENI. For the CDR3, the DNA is TGTGCCAGCTCACCACCGGGACAGCCTGAGGGAATCTTC. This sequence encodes CASSPPGQPEGIF.

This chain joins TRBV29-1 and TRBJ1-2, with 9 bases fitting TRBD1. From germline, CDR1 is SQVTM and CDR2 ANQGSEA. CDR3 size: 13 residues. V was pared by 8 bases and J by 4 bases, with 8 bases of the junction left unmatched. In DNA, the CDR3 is TGCAGCATAAGACAGGGGGTCGGCTATGGCTACACCTTC. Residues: CSIRQGVGYGYTF.

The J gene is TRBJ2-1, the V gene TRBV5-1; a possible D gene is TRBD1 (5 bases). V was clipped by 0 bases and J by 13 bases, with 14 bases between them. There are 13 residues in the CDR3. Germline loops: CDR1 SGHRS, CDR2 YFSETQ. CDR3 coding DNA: TGCGCCAGCAGCTTGGACGACAGTTCGGGTCAGTTCTTC. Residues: CASSLDDSSGQFF.

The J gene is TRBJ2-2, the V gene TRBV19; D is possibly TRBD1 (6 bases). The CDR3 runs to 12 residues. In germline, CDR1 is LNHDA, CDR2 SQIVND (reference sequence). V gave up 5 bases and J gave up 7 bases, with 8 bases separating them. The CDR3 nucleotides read TGTGCCAGTAGTCAGGGGTTCGGGGAGCTGTTTTTT. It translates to CASSQGFGELFF.

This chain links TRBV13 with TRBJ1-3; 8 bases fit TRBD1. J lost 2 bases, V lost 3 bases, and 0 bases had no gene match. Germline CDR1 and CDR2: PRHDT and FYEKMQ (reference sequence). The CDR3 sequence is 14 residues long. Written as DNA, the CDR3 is TGTGCCAGCAGCTTGACAGGGGCTGGAAACACCATATATTTT. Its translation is CASSLTGAGNTIYF.

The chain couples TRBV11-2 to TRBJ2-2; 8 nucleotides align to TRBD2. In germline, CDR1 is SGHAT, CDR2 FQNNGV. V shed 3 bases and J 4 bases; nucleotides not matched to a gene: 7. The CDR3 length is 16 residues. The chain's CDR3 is CASSFPLADRTGELFF. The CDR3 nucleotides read TGTGCCAGCAGCTTCCCACTAGCGGATCGCACCGGGGAGCTGTTTTTT.

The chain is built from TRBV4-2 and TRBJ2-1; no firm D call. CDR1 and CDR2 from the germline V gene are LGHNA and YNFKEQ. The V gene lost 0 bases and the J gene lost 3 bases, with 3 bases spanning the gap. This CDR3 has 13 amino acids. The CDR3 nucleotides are TGTGCCAGCAGCCAAGATTACTACAATGAGCAGTTCTTC. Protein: CASSQDYYNEQFF.

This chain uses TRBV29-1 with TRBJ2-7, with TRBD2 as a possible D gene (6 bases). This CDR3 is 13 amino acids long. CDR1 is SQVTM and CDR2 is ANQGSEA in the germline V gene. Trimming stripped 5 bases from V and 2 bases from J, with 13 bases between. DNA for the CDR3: TGCAGCGTTTCTTGGCGGGGCACCTACGAGCAGTACTTC. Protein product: CSVSWRGTYEQYF.

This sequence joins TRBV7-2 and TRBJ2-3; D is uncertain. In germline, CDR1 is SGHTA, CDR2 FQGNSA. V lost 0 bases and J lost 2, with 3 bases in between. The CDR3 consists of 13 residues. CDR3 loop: CASSLAVTDTQYF. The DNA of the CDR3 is TGTGCCAGCAGCTTAGCCGTCACAGATACGCAGTATTTT.

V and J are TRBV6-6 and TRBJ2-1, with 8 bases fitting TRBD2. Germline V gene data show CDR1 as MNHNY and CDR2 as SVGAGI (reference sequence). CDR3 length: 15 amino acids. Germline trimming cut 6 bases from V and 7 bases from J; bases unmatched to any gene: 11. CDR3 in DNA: TGTGCCAGCAGCGGCGGTAGCGGGACCCTGAATGAGCAGTTCTTC. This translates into CASSGGSGTLNEQFF.

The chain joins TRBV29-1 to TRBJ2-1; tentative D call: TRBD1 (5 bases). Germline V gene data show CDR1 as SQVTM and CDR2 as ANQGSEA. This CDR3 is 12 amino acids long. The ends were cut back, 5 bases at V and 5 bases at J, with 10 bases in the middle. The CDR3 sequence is CSVMGPDNEQFF. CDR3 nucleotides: TGCAGCGTTATGGGGCCGGACAATGAGCAGTTCTTC.